A selection of T cell receptor beta chains follows, all from one sample in a study of blood T cell repertoires in COVID-19. Libraries were prepared by immunoSEQ multiplex PCR; TCRdb keeps only in-frame clonotypes and omits some of them. The sample records 250,000 to 350,000 clones, approximately 92% being singletons. The sequenced material came from peripheral blood. The receptors stem from a woman between 25 and 40 years old with COVID-19, enrolled during active disease. CDR3s leave out the opening cysteine and the closing phenylalanine or tryptophan. Fields, in order: V gene, J gene, D gene, CDR3 protein. D genes are given only for firm matches.

v_gene: TRBV4-2; j_gene: TRBJ2-7; d_gene: -; CDR3aa: ASSPEGRPEQY
v_gene: TRBV25-1; j_gene: TRBJ2-6; d_gene: TRBD1; CDR3aa: ASCRQGGTSGANVLT
v_gene: TRBV19; j_gene: TRBJ2-2; d_gene: -; CDR3aa: ASAQGRGELF
v_gene: TRBV15; j_gene: TRBJ2-2; d_gene: -; CDR3aa: ATGRGSGELF
v_gene: TRBV6-2/TRBV6-3; j_gene: TRBJ2-4; d_gene: TRBD2; CDR3aa: ASSLSPLAGIKNIQY
v_gene: TRBV7-8; j_gene: TRBJ2-7; d_gene: TRBD1; CDR3aa: ASRPGTGLYEQY
v_gene: TRBV7-2; j_gene: TRBJ2-5; d_gene: -; CDR3aa: ASSSGKTQY
v_gene: TRBV5-1; j_gene: TRBJ2-1; d_gene: -; CDR3aa: ASSIHLQRYNEQF
v_gene: TRBV11-2; j_gene: TRBJ2-1; d_gene: TRBD2; CDR3aa: ASSQREYSYNEQF
v_gene: TRBV9; j_gene: TRBJ1-1; d_gene: -; CDR3aa: ASSVITEAF
v_gene: TRBV28; j_gene: TRBJ2-7; d_gene: -; CDR3aa: ASSPSLGQFLGQY
v_gene: TRBV10-3; j_gene: TRBJ1-2; d_gene: TRBD1; CDR3aa: AISESGTGDFYGYT
v_gene: TRBV29-1; j_gene: TRBJ2-2; d_gene: -; CDR3aa: SAPGGVNTGELF
v_gene: TRBV5-1; j_gene: TRBJ2-7; d_gene: TRBD2; CDR3aa: ASSLDLAGDYEQY